The next 8 T cell receptor beta chains were all read from a single sample in a study of T cell repertoires in cytomegalovirus infection (dated by TCRdb to the late 2010s). The instrument given in TCRdb is Illumina HiSeq 1500. Starting from the raw public reads, TCRdb applied fastp trimming at Q25, assembled clones with MiXCR and retained in-frame beta chains. Rows are unified per CDR3 protein, each entry keeping the most common DNA and genes. The sample table shows roughly 600,000 distinct CDR3 sequences, and approximately 24% are seen once. Less than 10% of the sample belongs to the ten largest clones. The sample comprised CD8+ T cells from PBMCs. The source is a human donor in good health (CMV status not recorded). Some clones in this sample may be carry-over from other donors' samples.

This chain links TRBV29-1 with TRBJ1-1, with no clear D. Trimming took 5 bases from V and 3 from J, leaving 13 bases between them. CDR3 size: 13 residues. CDR1 SQVTM and CDR2 ANQGSEA come from the germline V gene. The CDR3 region is CSVPGRGHTEAFF. The DNA for the CDR3 is TGCAGCGTTCCCGGTAGAGGTCACACTGAAGCTTTCTTT.

This chain uses TRBV28 with TRBJ1-5; 7 bases match TRBD1. Germline V gives CDR1 MDHEN, CDR2 SYDVKM. V shed 4 bases and J 5 bases; nucleotides not matched to a gene: 14. There are 17 residues in the CDR3. The DNA of the CDR3 is TGTGCCAGCAGTTCCCTAGTAACAGGGGATCAGTATCAGCCCCAGCATTTT. It specifies CASSSLVTGDQYQPQHF.

With respect to this clonotype: One end of the junction does not line up with germline, which may come from a read error. The rearrangement uses TRBV7-9 and TRBJ1-4; D call uncertain. This CDR3 is 14 amino acids long. The V gene's germline CDR1 is SEHNR and CDR2 FQNEAQ (reference sequence). The CDR3 sequence: CANSQTITNEKLFF. CDR3 bases: TGTGCCAACAGCCAGACAATAACTAATGAAAAACTGTTTTTT.

This clonotype was recorded at least ten times. One end of the junction is discordant with germline, which a read error may explain. The chain carries TRBV28 and TRBJ1-1; D unresolved. The germline V gene encodes CDR1 MDHEN and CDR2 SYDVKM. This CDR3 spans 11 amino acids. The CDR3, as DNA: TGTGCCAGCAGGACCTACACAGAAGCTTTCTTT. Translation gives CASRTYTEAFF.

This clonotype was recorded a few times. J is TRBJ2-2 and V is TRBV15; D is ambiguous. Trimming removed 5 bases from V and 2 bases from J, with 15 bases in between. This CDR3 spans 16 amino acids. Germline CDR1 reads LNHNV; CDR2 reads YYDKDF (reference sequence). CDR3 DNA: TGTGCCACCAGCCCTCTAGGACGGCTAAACACCGGGGAGCTGTTTTTT. Protein product: CATSPLGRLNTGELFF.

This clonotype was seen a few times. V usage is TRBV28 and J usage is TRBJ1-5; D unclear. The CDR3 loop spans 12 amino acids. Between the trimmed V and J ends, which lost 1 base and 11 bases, there was a span of 9 bases. Germline V gene lookup returns CDR1 MDHEN and CDR2 SYDVKM. CDR3 protein: CASSLFTRTQHF. DNA for the CDR3: TGTGCCAGCAGTTTATTTACACGGACCCAGCATTTT.

The chain recombines TRBV20-1 with TRBJ2-7, with a weak D call TRBD2 (6 bases). Germline V CDR1 and CDR2: DFQATT, SNEGSKA (reference sequence). CDR3 size: 17 residues. V was shortened by 2 bases and J by 2 bases, with 22 bases between the two germline ends. CDR3 amino acids: CSARRGGWDLPTYEQYF. The CDR3 DNA reads TGCAGTGCTAGAAGGGGAGGTTGGGACCTACCCACCTACGAGCAGTACTTC.

The chain recombines TRBV5-1 with TRBJ1-4; the match to TRBD1 covers 8 bases. Germline CDR1 reads SGHRS; CDR2 reads YFSETQ. The CDR3 sequence is 17 residues long. V dropped 0 bases and J dropped 7; count of bases not matched to a gene: 11. The CDR3 loop reads CASSLDPGTGRFEKLFF. Written as DNA, the CDR3 is TGCGCCAGCAGCTTGGATCCCGGGACAGGCAGATTTGAAAAACTGTTTTTT.